This is a list of T cell receptor beta chains from one sample in a study of blood T cell repertoires in COVID-19. Produced via immunoSEQ multiplex PCR; TCRdb's table is partial and in-frame only. The sample has about 170,000 clones; more than 75% are singletons. Sequenced: peripheral blood. Receptor source: a woman aged 80 or older with COVID-19, enrolled during active disease. The CDR3 runs from the conserved cysteine through the conserved F or W. A D gene is named only where the DNA matches it firmly. A clone size is listed for some rows: how often the clone was seen (once, few, many), or a class if it is expanded.

d_gene	v_gene	abundance	j_gene	CDR3nt	CDR3aa
-	TRBV7-9	few	TRBJ1-4	TGTGCCAGCAACGACGGGGGAACAAATGAAAAACTGTTTTTT	CASNDGGTNEKLFF
TRBD1	TRBV7-6	-	TRBJ1-1	TGTGCCAGCAGCACCGGACAGGGTGGGAACACTGAAGCTTTCTTT	CASSTGQGGNTEAFF
-	TRBV27	-	TRBJ1-3	TGTGCCAGCAGAAGAAGCGGACAGTACTCTGGAAACACCATATATTTT	CASRRSGQYSGNTIYF
-	TRBV7-2	-	TRBJ2-2	TGTGCCAGCAGCTTAGCGCAAGGGGGTTCCGGGGAGCTGTTTTTT	CASSLAQGGSGELFF
-	TRBV2	-	TRBJ1-1	TGTGCCAGCAGTCTAGACAGGCCTGAAGCTTTCTTT	CASSLDRPEAFF
TRBD1	TRBV28	-	TRBJ2-7	TGTGCCAGCAGAGCGGGGGGGACAGGGGGCGGTTCCAGCGAGCAGTACTTC	CASRAGGTGGGSSEQYF
TRBD1	TRBV27	-	TRBJ2-1	TGTGCCAGTTGGGACAGGGTGTACAATGAGCAGTTCTTC	CASWDRVYNEQFF
TRBD2	TRBV7-3	-	TRBJ2-1	TGTGCCAGCAGCTTATGTGGGCTAGCGGGAGTCAATGAGCAGTTCTTC	CASSLCGLAGVNEQFF
-	TRBV5-5	-	TRBJ2-1	TGTGCCAGCAGCTTGACTAGCCCCACCTACAATGAGCAGTTCTTC	CASSLTSPTYNEQFF
-	TRBV7-3	-	TRBJ2-3	TGTGCCAGCAGCTTAACGCGGGACGGGGATACGCAGTATTTT	CASSLTRDGDTQYF
-	TRBV6-2/TRBV6-3	-	TRBJ2-2	TGTGCCAGCAGTTACCTCACCCTAGGTACTGGCGGGGAGCTGTTTTTT	CASSYLTLGTGGELFF